The clone carrying this T cell receptor beta chain was picked up one time. Its antigen is still unknown. The record originates from a study of cytomegalovirus exposure and HLA in healthy donors. This CDR3 region has 16 residues. Trimming removed 2 bases at V and 6 bases at J, with 17 bases between. From germline, CDR1 is SGHTS and CDR2 YDEGEE. The PCR employed 60 Vbeta primers together with 13 Jbeta primers. The table came from immunoSEQ multiplex PCR; TCRdb's copy has only in-frame clones and leaves some out. Of about 140,000 clones listed, about 80% were seen once; the top ten hold roughly 4.7%. Study-level findings and limits: Later analysis demonstrated an association between a missense DCLRE1C variant and TCR beta V- and J-gene trimming.

The chain links TRBV5-8 to TRBJ2-2; possibly TRBD1 for D (7 bases). This sequence was found in a man aged 35 to 55 in good health and CMV-seronegative. The sequenced sample was PBMCs. The CDR3: CASSFSEGARAGELFF. CDR3 sequence (DNA): TGTGCCAGCAGCTTTTCGGAGGGGGCGAGGGCCGGGGAGCTGTTTTTT.